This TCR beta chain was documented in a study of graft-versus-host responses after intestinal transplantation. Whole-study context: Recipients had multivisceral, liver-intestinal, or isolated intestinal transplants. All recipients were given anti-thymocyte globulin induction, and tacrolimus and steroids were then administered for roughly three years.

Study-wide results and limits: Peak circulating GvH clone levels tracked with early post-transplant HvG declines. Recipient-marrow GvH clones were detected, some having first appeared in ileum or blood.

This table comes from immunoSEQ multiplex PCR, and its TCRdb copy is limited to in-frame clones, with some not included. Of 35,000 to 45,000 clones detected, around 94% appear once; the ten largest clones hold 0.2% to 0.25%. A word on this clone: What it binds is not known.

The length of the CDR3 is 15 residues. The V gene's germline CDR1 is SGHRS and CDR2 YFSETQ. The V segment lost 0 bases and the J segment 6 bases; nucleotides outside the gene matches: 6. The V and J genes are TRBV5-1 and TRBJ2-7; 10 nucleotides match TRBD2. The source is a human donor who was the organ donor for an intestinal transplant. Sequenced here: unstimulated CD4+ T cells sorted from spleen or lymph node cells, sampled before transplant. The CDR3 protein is CASSLGGLAVTEQYF. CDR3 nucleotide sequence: TGCGCCAGCAGCTTGGGTGGACTAGCGGTAACCGAGCAGTACTTC.